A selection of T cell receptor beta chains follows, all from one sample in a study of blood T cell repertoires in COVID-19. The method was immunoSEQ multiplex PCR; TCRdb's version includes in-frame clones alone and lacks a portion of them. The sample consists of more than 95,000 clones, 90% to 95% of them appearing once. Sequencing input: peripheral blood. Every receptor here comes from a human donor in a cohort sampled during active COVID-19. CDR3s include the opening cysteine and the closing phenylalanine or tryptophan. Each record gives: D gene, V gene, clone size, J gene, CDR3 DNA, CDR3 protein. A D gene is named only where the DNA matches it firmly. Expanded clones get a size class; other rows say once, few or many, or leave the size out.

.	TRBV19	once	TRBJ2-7	TGTGCCAGTAGTCCGCTCTGGGCAGCCAGCTACGAGCAGTACTTC	CASSPLWAASYEQYF
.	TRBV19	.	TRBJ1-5	TGTGCCAGCCAGACGGACTTCAATCAGCCCCAGCATTTT	CASQTDFNQPQHF
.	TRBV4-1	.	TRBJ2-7	TGCGCCAGCAGCCAACCCGGGAACGAGCAGTACTTC	CASSQPGNEQYF
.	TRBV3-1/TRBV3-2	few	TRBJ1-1	TGTGCCAGCAGCCAAACACATGAAGCTTTCTTT	CASSQTHEAFF
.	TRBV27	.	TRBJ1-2	TGTGCCAGCAGTTTCCGTCTCGACTATGGCTACACCTTC	CASSFRLDYGYTF
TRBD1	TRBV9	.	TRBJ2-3	TGTGCCAGCAGCGTAGCTACAGGGGACAGGGCAAGAGATACGCAGTATTTT	CASSVATGDRARDTQYF
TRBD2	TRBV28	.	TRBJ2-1	TGTGCCAGCAGGCGGACTAGCGGGAGTACCGAGCAGTTCTTC	CASRRTSGSTEQFF
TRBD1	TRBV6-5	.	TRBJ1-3	TGTGCCAGCAGTTTGACAGGGGCAAACACCATATATTTT	CASSLTGANTIYF
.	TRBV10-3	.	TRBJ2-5	TGTGCCATCAGTGAGTCTCTTAGGGGTTTGGAGACCCAGTACTTC	CAISESLRGLETQYF
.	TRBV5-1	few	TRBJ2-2	TGCGCCAGCAGCTTGTCAACCTCAGGGGCCGGGGAGCTGTTTTTT	CASSLSTSGAGELFF
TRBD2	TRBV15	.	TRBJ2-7	TGTGCCACCAGCAGAGGGGGCAGAGGAGCGGGAGGGTACGAGCAGTACTTC	CATSRGGRGAGGYEQYF
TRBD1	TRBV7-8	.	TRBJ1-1	TGTGCCAGCAGTCTGAGGGGAGGAGGGGGCAACCGGAACACTGAAGCTTTCTTT	CASSLRGGGGNRNTEAFF
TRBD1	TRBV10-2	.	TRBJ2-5	TGCGCCAGCAGATCTGGACAGGGGGTACAGACCCAGTACTTC	CASRSGQGVQTQYF
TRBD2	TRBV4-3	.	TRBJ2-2	TGCGCCAGCAGCCAAGATCTGACTAGCGGGGGTCTTAACACCGGGGAGCTGTTTTTT	CASSQDLTSGGLNTGELFF
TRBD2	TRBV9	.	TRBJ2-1	TGTGCCAGCAGCGTAGGTAGCGGGCATCTAGGGCAGTTCTTC	CASSVGSGHLGQFF
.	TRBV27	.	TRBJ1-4	TGTGCCAGCAGTTTTCCGGGAGATAATGAAAAACTGTTTTTT	CASSFPGDNEKLFF
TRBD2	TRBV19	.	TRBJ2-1	TGTGCCAGTAGTTTATCACCGGGACTAGCGGGAGTAAAGCAGTTCTTC	CASSLSPGLAGVKQFF
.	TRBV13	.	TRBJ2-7	TGTGCCAGCAGCTTATCAGATTCTAGTCAAACCTACGAGCAGTACTTC	CASSLSDSSQTYEQYF